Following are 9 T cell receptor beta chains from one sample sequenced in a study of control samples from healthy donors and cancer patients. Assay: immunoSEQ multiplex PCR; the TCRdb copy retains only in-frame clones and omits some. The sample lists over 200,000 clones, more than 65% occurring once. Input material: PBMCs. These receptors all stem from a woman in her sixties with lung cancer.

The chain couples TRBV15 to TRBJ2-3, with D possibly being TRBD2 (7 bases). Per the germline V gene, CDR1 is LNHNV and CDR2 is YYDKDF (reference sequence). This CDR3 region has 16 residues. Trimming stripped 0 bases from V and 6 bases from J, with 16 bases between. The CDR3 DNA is TGTGCCACCAGCAGAGATAGAAGGGGGGGCCGGGATACGCAGTATTTT. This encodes CATSRDRRGGRDTQYF.

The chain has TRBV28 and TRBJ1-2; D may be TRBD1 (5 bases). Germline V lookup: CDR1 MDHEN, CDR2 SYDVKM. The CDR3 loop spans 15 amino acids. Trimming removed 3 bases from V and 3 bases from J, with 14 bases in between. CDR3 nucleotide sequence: TGTGCCAGCAGTTTCAGTTCTCAGGGTTACTATGGCTACACCTTC. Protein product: CASSFSSQGYYGYTF.

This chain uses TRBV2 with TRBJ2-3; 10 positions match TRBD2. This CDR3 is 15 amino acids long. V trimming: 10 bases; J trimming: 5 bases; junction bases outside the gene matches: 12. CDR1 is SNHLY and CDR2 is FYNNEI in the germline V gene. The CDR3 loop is CATNVAGGTGDTQYF. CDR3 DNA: TGTGCCACGAACGTAGCGGGGGGCACTGGAGATACGCAGTATTTT.

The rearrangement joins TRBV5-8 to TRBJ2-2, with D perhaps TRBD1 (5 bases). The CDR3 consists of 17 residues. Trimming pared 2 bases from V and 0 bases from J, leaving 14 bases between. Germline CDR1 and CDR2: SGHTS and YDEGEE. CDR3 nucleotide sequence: TGTGCCAGCAGCTTAAGCTTACAGGTCGCGAACACCGGGGAGCTGTTTTTT. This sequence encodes CASSLSLQVANTGELFF.

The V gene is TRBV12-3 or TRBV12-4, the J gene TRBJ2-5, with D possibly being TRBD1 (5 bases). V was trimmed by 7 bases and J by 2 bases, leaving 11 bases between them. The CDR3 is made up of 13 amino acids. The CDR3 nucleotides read TGTGCCAGCACTCTAAGGGGTCAAGAGACCCAGTACTTC. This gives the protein CASTLRGQETQYF.

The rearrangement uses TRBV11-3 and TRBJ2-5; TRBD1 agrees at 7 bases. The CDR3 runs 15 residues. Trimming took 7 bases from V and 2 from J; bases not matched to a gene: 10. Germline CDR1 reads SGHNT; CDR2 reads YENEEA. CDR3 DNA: TGTGCCAGCACCCTGATCGGGACAGTACAAGAGACCCAGTACTTC. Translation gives CASTLIGTVQETQYF.

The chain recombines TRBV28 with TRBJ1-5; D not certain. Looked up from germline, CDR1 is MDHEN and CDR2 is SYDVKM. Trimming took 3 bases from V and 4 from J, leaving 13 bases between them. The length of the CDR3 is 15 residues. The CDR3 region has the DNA TGTGCCAGCAGTTTGTTTGGACCCCCAAATCAGCCCCAGCATTTT. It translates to CASSLFGPPNQPQHF.

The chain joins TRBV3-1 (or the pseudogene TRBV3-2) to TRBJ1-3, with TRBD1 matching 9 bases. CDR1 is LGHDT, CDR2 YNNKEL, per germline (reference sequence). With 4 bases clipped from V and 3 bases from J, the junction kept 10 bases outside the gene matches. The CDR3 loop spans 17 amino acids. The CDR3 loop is CASSPTGGTGHGNTIYF. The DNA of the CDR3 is TGTGCCAGCAGCCCGACGGGGGGGACAGGGCATGGAAACACCATATATTTT.

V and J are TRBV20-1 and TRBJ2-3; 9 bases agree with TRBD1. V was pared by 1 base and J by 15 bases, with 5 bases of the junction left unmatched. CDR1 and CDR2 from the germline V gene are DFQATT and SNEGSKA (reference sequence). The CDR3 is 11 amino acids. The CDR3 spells CSARADRGQYF. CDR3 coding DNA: TGCAGTGCTAGAGCGGACAGGGGTCAATATTTT.